The T cell receptor beta chain described here comes from a study of shared clonotypes between healthy human individuals. The table came from immunoSEQ multiplex PCR; TCRdb's copy has only in-frame clones and leaves some out. Among roughly 2 million clones listed, approximately 94% were seen once. V was clipped by 0 bases and J by 0 bases, with 11 bases between them. Germline assignment: CDR1 MGHRA and CDR2 YSYEKL. The CDR3 is 17 amino acids. In the case of this clone: Antigen unknown.

In the naive CD8 group, cells lacked CD45RO and were positively selected for CCR7, so terminally differentiated effector memory CD45RA+ cells were left out. The study's findings and limits: Relative to their counterparts shared across all four donors, non-shared clonotypes exhibited diminished generation probabilities. Naive subsets generally had larger estimated richness than memory subsets. The genetic and exposure-history diversity represented was limited by few donors.

Sequencing was carried out using naive CD8+ T cells sorted from blood. The chain couples TRBV4-1 to TRBJ1-4; perhaps TRBD1 as D (5 bases). This clonotype was obtained from a man younger than 35 in good health. The CDR3 region is CASSQEFGTATNEKLFF. The CDR3 region has the DNA TGCGCCAGCAGCCAAGAATTTGGGACGGCAACTAATGAAAAACTGTTTTTT.